The rows below give T cell receptor beta chains drawn from one sample of a study of Graves' ophthalmopathy and Graves' hyperthyroidism. TCRdb re-derived calls from the multiplex PCR reads in MiXCR, one entry per CDR3 protein. The repertoire holds fewer than 400,000 distinct CDR3 sequences, with 15% to 20% as singletons. Sequenced input: peripheral blood. These receptor sequences come from a woman aged 18-29 years with Graves' ophthalmopathy. Both conserved end residues are part of each CDR3. The order of the fields is CDR3 protein, CDR3 DNA, clone size, D gene, J gene, V gene. A D gene is named only where the DNA matches it firmly. Some rows have no size entry. The others give once, few or many, or a class for an expanded clone.

CDR3 protein: CAWSTGPDEQYF; CDR3 DNA: TGTGCCTGGAGTACTGGACCCGACGAGCAGTACTTC; clone size: many; D gene: NA; J gene: TRBJ2-7; V gene: TRBV30
CDR3 protein: CATQNLGGTYEQYF; CDR3 DNA: TGTGCCACCCAAAACCTGGGGGGAACCTACGAGCAGTACTTC; clone size: NA; D gene: NA; J gene: TRBJ2-7; V gene: TRBV6-1
CDR3 protein: CASSPGTGVETQYF; CDR3 DNA: TGTGCCAGCAGTCCGGGGACAGGGGTAGAGACCCAGTACTTC; clone size: NA; D gene: TRBD1; J gene: TRBJ2-5; V gene: TRBV28
CDR3 protein: CASSLGTHGYTF; CDR3 DNA: TGTGCCAGCAGCTTAGGCACCCATGGCTACACCTTC; clone size: many; D gene: NA; J gene: TRBJ1-2; V gene: TRBV7-9
CDR3 protein: CASSQEEYEQYF; CDR3 DNA: TGTGCCAGCAGCCAGGAAGAATACGAGCAGTACTTC; clone size: many; D gene: NA; J gene: TRBJ2-7; V gene: TRBV7-2
CDR3 protein: CASRGSGEQYF; CDR3 DNA: TGTGCCAGCAGGGGATCGGGGGAGCAGTACTTC; clone size: many; D gene: NA; J gene: TRBJ2-7; V gene: TRBV25-1
CDR3 protein: CASDTGTANTGELFF; CDR3 DNA: TGTGCCAGCGATACCGGGACGGCGAACACCGGGGAGCTGTTTTTT; clone size: NA; D gene: NA; J gene: TRBJ2-2; V gene: TRBV28
CDR3 protein: CSARKTGSEETQYF; CDR3 DNA: TGCAGTGCTAGAAAAACAGGGAGCGAAGAGACCCAGTACTTC; clone size: many; D gene: NA; J gene: TRBJ2-5; V gene: TRBV20-1
CDR3 protein: CSAIWGWDRSSYEQYF; CDR3 DNA: TGCAGTGCTATTTGGGGATGGGACAGGAGCTCCTACGAGCAGTACTTC; clone size: many; D gene: TRBD1; J gene: TRBJ2-7; V gene: TRBV20-1
CDR3 protein: CASIGTGFYEQYF; CDR3 DNA: TGTGCCAGCATAGGGACAGGGTTCTACGAGCAGTACTTC; clone size: many; D gene: TRBD1; J gene: TRBJ2-7; V gene: TRBV28
CDR3 protein: CASSLTAAGTGLYGYTF; CDR3 DNA: TGTGCCAGCAGTCTCACCGCAGCCGGGACAGGGCTCTATGGCTACACCTTC; clone size: NA; D gene: TRBD1; J gene: TRBJ1-2; V gene: TRBV28
CDR3 protein: CASSDWASGGYTF; CDR3 DNA: TGTGCCAGCAGCGATTGGGCTTCGGGTGGCTACACCTTC; clone size: many; D gene: NA; J gene: TRBJ1-2; V gene: TRBV7-9
CDR3 protein: CARAVPQETQYF; CDR3 DNA: TGTGCCAGGGCGGTTCCTCAAGAGACCCAGTACTTC; clone size: many; D gene: NA; J gene: TRBJ2-5; V gene: TRBV28
CDR3 protein: CASSPGLHESPYEQYF; CDR3 DNA: TGTGCCAGCAGTCCGGGACTTCACGAAAGCCCCTACGAGCAGTACTTC; clone size: NA; D gene: NA; J gene: TRBJ2-7; V gene: TRBV6-1
CDR3 protein: CASSLWKPGQGRAEQYF; CDR3 DNA: TGTGCCAGCAGCCTATGGAAACCGGGACAGGGACGGGCCGAGCAGTACTTC; clone size: many; D gene: TRBD1; J gene: TRBJ2-7; V gene: TRBV4-2
CDR3 protein: CASSYYRWDRYYGCTF; CDR3 DNA: TGTGCCAGCAGTTACTACCGATGGGACCGATACTATGGCTGCACCTTC; clone size: NA; D gene: NA; J gene: TRBJ1-2; V gene: TRBV6-5
CDR3 protein: CASSYSVVGTGVYGYTF; CDR3 DNA: TGTGCCAGCAGTTACTCGGTAGTAGGGACAGGGGTCTATGGCTACACCTTC; clone size: many; D gene: TRBD1; J gene: TRBJ1-2; V gene: TRBV6-5
CDR3 protein: CASSSDSSEAFF; CDR3 DNA: TGTGCCAGCAGTTCGGACAGCTCTGAAGCTTTCTTT; clone size: NA; D gene: NA; J gene: TRBJ1-1; V gene: TRBV12-3/TRBV12-4
CDR3 protein: CASSLVQGDQPQHF; CDR3 DNA: TGCGCCAGCAGCTTGGTTCAGGGAGATCAGCCCCAGCATTTT; clone size: many; D gene: NA; J gene: TRBJ1-5; V gene: TRBV5-1